The entry that follows covers one TCR beta chain sequence. This entry is derived from a study of blood T cell repertoires in COVID-19. Study details: Both acute and convalescent COVID-19 samples were obtained from the United States, Italy and Spain. The analysed material was cDNA or gDNA that came from T cells, B-cell-depleted T cells, or PBMCs.

Per the study methods: Researchers report that nucleated cell counts were estimated from reference gene primer amplification. This table comes from immunoSEQ multiplex PCR, and its TCRdb copy is limited to in-frame clones, with some not included. Clonal size and the V and J genes are those of that table, whereas D and trimming came from the DNA. Found here are 100,000 to 150,000 clones, 75% to 85% of them singletons; the top ten hold 3.5% to 4.5%. V was clipped by 6 bases and J by 8 bases, with 11 bases between them. Germline CDR1 and CDR2: DFQATT and SNEGSKA (reference sequence). The CDR3 has 11 residues.

The genes are TRBV20-1 and TRBJ2-1; D might be TRBD2 (6 bases). The source material was peripheral blood. This clonotype originated in a woman aged 45-65 years with acute or convalescent COVID-19. CDR3 nucleotide sequence: TGCAGTGCAGGAGGGCGGCATGAGCAGTTCTTC. Translation: CSAGGRHEQFF.